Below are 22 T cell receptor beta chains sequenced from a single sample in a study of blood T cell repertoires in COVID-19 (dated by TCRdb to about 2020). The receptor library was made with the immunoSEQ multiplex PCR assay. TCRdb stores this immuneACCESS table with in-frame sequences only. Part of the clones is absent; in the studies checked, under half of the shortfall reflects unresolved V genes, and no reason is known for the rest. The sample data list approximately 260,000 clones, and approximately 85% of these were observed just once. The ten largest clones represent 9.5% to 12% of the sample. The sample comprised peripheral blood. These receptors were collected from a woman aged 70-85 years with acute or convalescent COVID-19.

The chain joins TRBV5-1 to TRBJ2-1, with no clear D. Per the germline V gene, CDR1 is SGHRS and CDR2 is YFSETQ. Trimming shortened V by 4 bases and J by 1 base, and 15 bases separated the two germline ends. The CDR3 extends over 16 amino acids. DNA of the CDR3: TGCGCCAGCAGCCCTCTCCCAGGCCAGTCCTACAATGAGCAGTTCTTC. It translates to CASSPLPGQSYNEQFF.

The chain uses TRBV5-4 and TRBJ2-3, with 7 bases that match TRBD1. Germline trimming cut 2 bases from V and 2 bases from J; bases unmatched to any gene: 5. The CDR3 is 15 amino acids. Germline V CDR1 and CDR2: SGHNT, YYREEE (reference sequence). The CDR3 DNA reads TGTGCCAGCAGCTTATCACAGGGGTTCACAGATACGCAGTATTTT. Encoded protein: CASSLSQGFTDTQYF.

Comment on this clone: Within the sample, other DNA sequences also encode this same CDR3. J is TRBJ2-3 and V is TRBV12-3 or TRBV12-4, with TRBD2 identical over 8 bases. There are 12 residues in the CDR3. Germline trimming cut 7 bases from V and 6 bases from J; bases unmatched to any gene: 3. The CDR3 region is CASTSGGDTQYF. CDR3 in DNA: TGTGCCAGCACCTCGGGAGGGGATACGCAGTATTTT.

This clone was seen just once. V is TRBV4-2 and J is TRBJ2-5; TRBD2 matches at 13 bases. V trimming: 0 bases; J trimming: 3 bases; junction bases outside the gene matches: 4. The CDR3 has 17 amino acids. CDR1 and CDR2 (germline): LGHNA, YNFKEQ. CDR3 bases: TGTGCCAGCAGCCAAGAGGTACTAGCGGGGGGGAAAGAGACCCAGTACTTC. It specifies CASSQEVLAGGKETQYF.

This CDR3 reads CASSEEDRGNQPQHF. DNA for the CDR3: TGTGCCAGCAGTGAAGAGGACAGGGGGAATCAGCCCCAGCATTTT. The chain carries TRBV6-1 and TRBJ1-5; 10 bases agree with TRBD1. The junction had 1 base not matched to a gene; V was cut back by 1 base and J by 4 bases. Germline V gene data show CDR1 as MNHNS and CDR2 as SASEGT. This CDR3 contains 15 residues.

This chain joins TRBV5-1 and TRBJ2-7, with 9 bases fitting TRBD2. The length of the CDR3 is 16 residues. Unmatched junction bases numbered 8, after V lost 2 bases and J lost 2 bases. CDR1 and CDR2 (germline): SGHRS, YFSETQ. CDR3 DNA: TGCGCCAGCAGCTTATCTAGCGGGGTAACGCCCTACGAGCAGTACTTC. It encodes CASSLSSGVTPYEQYF.

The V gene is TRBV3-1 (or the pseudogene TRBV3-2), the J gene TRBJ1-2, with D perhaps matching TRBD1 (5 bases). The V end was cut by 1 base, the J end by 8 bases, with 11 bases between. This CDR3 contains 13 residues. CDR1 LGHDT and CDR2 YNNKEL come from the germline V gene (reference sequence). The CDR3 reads CASSQGGGAGYTF. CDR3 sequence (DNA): TGTGCCAGCAGCCAAGGAGGAGGGGCCGGCTACACCTTC.

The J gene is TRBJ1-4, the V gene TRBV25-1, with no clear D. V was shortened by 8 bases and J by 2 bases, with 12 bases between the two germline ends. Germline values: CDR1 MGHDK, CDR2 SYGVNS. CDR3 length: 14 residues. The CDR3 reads CASGIWSTNEKLFF. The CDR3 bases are TGTGCCAGCGGTATATGGAGCACTAATGAAAAACTGTTTTTT. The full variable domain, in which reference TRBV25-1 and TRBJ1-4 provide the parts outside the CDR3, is EADIYQTPRYLVIGTGKKITLECSQTMGHDKMYWYQQDPGMELHLIHYSYGVNSTEKGDLSSESTVSRIRTEHFPLTLESARPSHTSQYLCASGIWSTNEKLFFGSGTQLSVL.

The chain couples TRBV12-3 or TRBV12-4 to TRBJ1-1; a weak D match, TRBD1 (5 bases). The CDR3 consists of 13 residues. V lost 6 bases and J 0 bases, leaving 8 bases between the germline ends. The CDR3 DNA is TGTGCCAGCAGCGCGACAGTGAACACTGAAGCTTTCTTT. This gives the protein CASSATVNTEAFF.

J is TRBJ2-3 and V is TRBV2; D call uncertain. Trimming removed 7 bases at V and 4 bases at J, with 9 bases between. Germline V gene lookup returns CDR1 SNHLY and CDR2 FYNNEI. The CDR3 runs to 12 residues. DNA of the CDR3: TGTGCCAGCAAGGCGGATCCAGATACGCAGTATTTT. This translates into CASKADPDTQYF.

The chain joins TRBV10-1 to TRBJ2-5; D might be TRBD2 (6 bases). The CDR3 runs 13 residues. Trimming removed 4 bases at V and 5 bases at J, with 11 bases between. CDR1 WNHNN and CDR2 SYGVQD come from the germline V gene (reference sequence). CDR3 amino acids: CASSAKAGETQYF. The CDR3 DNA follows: TGCGCCAGCAGTGCTAAGGCGGGGGAGACCCAGTACTTC.

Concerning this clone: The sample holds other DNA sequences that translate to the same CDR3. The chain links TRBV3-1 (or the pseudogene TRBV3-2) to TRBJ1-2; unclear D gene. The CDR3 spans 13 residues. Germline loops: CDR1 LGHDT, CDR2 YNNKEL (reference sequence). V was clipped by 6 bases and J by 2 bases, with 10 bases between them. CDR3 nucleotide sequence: TGTGCCAGCAGTCCCACCGAGAACTATGGCTACACCTTC. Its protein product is CASSPTENYGYTF.

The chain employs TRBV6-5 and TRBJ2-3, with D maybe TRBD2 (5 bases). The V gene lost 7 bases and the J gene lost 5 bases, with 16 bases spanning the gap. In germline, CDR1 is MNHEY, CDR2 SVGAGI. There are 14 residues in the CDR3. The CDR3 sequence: CASNQRGSGDTQYF. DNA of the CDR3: TGTGCCAGCAACCAACGAGGGTCGGGAGATACGCAGTATTTT.

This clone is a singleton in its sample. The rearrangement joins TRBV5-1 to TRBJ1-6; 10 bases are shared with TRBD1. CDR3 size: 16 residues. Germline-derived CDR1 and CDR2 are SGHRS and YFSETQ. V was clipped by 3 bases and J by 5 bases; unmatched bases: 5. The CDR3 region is CASSSGTGDNNSPLHF. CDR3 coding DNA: TGCGCCAGCAGCTCCGGGACAGGGGACAATAATTCACCCCTCCACTTT.

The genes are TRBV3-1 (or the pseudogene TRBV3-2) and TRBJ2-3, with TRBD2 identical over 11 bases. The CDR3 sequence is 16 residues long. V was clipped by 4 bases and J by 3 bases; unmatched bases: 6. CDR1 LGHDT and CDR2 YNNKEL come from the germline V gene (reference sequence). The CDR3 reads CASSRLAGGRTDTQYF. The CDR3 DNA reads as TGTGCCAGCAGCCGTCTAGCGGGGGGCCGTACAGATACGCAGTATTTT.

As DNA, the CDR3 is TGTGCCAGCACCCACACCAGGAACACTGAAGCTTTCTTT. Translation: CASTHTRNTEAFF. V is TRBV12-3 or TRBV12-4 and J is TRBJ1-1; D gene uncertain. Trimming removed 7 bases at V and 1 base at J, with 10 bases between. The CDR3 has 13 amino acids.

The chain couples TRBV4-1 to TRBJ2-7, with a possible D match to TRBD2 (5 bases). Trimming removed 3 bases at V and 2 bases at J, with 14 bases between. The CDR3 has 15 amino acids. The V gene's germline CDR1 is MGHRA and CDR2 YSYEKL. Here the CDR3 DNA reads TGCGCCAGCAGCCAGGAGGTAGCGACTACCTACGAGCAGTACTTC. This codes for CASSQEVATTYEQYF.

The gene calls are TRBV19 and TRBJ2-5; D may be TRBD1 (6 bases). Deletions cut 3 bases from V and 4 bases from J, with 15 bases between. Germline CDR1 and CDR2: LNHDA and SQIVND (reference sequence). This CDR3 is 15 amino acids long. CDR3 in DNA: TGTGCCAGTAGTATGCTGACAGGAGTTTCAGAGACCCAGTACTTC. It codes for CASSMLTGVSETQYF.

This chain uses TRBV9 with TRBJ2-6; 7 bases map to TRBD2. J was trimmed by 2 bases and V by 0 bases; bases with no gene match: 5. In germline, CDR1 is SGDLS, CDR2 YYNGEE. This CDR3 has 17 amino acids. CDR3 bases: TGTGCCAGCAGCGTAGTCGGCGGGGGAGCTGGGGCCAACGTCCTGACTTTC. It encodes CASSVVGGGAGANVLTF.

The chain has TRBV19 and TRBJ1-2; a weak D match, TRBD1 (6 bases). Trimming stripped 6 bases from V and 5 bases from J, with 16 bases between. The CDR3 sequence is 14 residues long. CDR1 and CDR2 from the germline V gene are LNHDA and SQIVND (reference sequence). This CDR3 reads CASRQGRTRYGYTF. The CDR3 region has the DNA TGTGCCAGTAGACAGGGACGGACGAGATATGGCTACACCTTC.

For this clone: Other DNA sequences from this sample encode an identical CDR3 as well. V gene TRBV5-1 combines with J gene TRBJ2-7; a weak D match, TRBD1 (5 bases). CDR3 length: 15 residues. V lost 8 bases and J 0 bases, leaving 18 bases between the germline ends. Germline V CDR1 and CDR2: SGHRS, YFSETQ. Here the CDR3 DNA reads TGCGCCAGTAGACAAACAGGTTATAGCTCCTACGAGCAGTACTTC. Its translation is CASRQTGYSSYEQYF. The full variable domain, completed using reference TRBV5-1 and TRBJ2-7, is KAGVTQTPRYLIKTRGQQVTLSCSPISGHRSVSWYQQTPGQGLQFLFEYFSETQRNKGNFPGRFSGRQFSNSRSEMNVSTLELGDSALYLCASRQTGYSSYEQYFGPGTRLTVT.

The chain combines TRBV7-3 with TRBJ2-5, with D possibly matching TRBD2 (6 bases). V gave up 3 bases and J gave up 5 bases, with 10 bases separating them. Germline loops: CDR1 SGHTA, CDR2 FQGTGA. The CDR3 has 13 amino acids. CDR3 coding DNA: TGTGCCAGCAGCTTTGGCCTAGCGGAGACCCAGTACTTC. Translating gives CASSFGLAETQYF.